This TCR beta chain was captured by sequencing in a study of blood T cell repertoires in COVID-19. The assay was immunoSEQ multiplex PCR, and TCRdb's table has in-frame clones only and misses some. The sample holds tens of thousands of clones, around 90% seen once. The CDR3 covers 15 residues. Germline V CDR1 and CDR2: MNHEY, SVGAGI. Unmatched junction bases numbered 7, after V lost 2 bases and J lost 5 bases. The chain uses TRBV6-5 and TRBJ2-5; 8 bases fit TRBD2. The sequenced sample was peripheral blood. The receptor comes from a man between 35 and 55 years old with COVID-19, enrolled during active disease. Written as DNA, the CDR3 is TGTGCCAGCAGTTACCCTCGGGGGGGCCTGGAGACCCAGTACTTC. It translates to CASSYPRGGLETQYF.